These 21 T cell receptor beta chains share one sample of origin, sequenced in a study of blood T cell repertoires in COVID-19. Only in-frame clones appear in the TCRdb table, and some are missing; sequencing was by immunoSEQ multiplex PCR. This sample has about 110,000 clones, with nearly 80% found just once. Specimen: peripheral blood. The receptors stem from a woman of 80 years or more with active or convalescent COVID-19.

The rearrangement joins TRBV7-9 to TRBJ2-7, with unresolved D. V lost 4 bases, J lost 2 bases, and 12 bases lay in between. In germline, CDR1 is SEHNR, CDR2 FQNEAQ (reference sequence). CDR3 size: 14 residues. The CDR3 DNA follows: TGTGCCAGCAGCTCAGGCACTTGGACCTACGAGCAGTACTTC. Translating gives CASSSGTWTYEQYF.

This rearrangement joins TRBV24-1 to TRBJ2-3, with TRBD1 identical over 8 bases. From germline, CDR1 is KGHDR and CDR2 SFDVKD. The CDR3 consists of 15 residues. V lost 7 bases to trimming and J lost 2 bases; unmatched junction nucleotides: 7. The CDR3 sequence: CATSMTGANTDTQYF. The CDR3 DNA is TGTGCCACCAGCATGACAGGGGCGAACACAGATACGCAGTATTTT.

The V call is TRBV19, the J call TRBJ2-3, with D possibly TRBD1 on 5 matching bases. Germline V gene lookup returns CDR1 LNHDA and CDR2 SQIVND (reference sequence). The CDR3 runs to 16 residues. Trimming shortened V by 5 bases and J by 0 bases, and 15 bases separated the two germline ends. The chain's CDR3 is CASSLLGQGSTDTQYF. In nucleotides, the CDR3 is TGTGCCAGTAGTCTCCTTGGACAAGGGAGCACAGATACGCAGTATTTT.

The rearrangement links TRBV27 to TRBJ2-1; 8 bases agree with TRBD2. Germline trimming cut 8 bases from V and 0 bases from J; bases unmatched to any gene: 12. The germline CDR1 and CDR2 sequences are MNHEY and SMNVEV (reference sequence). The CDR3 extends over 17 amino acids. The CDR3 sequence: CASSGGALKGSYNEQFF. In DNA form, the CDR3 reads TGTGCCAGCTCCGGGGGGGCACTCAAGGGCTCCTACAATGAGCAGTTCTTC.

V gene TRBV28 combines with J gene TRBJ1-5; D gene uncertain. Germline V gene data show CDR1 as MDHEN and CDR2 as SYDVKM. The CDR3 is 16 residues long. V dropped 1 base and J dropped 0 bases, with 10 bases sitting between them. The CDR3 here is CASSLSGLYSNQPQHF. CDR3 DNA sequence: TGTGCCAGCAGTTTATCAGGCCTCTATAGCAATCAGCCCCAGCATTTT.

V usage is TRBV4-3 and J usage is TRBJ2-2; D is undetermined. V gave up 0 bases and J gave up 0 bases, with 5 bases separating them. This CDR3 is built from 15 residues. Germline-derived CDR1 and CDR2 are LGHNA and YSLEER. The DNA for the CDR3 is TGCGCCAGCAGCCAAGATTTCTCGAACACCGGGGAGCTGTTTTTT. It specifies CASSQDFSNTGELFF.

The chain links TRBV2 to TRBJ1-1; D possibly corresponds to TRBD1 (5 bases). The CDR3 length is 13 residues. Per germline, CDR1 SNHLY and CDR2 FYNNEI. The V end lost 5 bases, the J end lost 1 base, and 8 bases lay between the germline ends. The CDR3 region is CASSFDRNTEAFF. The CDR3 DNA sequence: TGTGCCAGCAGTTTTGACAGGAACACTGAAGCTTTCTTT. The full variable domain, with the rest looked up from reference TRBV2 and TRBJ1-1, is EPEVTQTPSHQVTQMGQEVILRCVPISNHLYFYWYRQILGQKVEFLVSFYNNEISEKSEIFDDQFSVERPDGSNFTLKIRSTKLEDSAMYFCASSFDRNTEAFFGQGTRLTVV.

This clone occurred a few times. This chain uses TRBV5-4 with TRBJ1-1, with 9 bases aligning to TRBD1. Germline CDR1 reads SGHNT; CDR2 reads YYREEE (reference sequence). The ends lost 3 bases at V and 10 bases at J; junction bases unmatched: 7. This CDR3 spans 13 amino acids. CDR3 nucleotide sequence: TGTGCCAGCAGCTCGGTCGGACAGGGGAGAGCTTTCTTT. It specifies CASSSVGQGRAFF.

The J gene is TRBJ1-4, the V gene TRBV14; D may be TRBD1 (5 bases). Trimming took off 4 bases at V and 3 bases at J, with 12 bases between the two ends. CDR1 and CDR2 (germline): SGHDN, FVKESK. The CDR3 sequence is 15 residues long. The CDR3, as DNA: TGTGCCAGCAGCCGACAAAGGGGTGCTAATGAAAAACTGTTTTTT. This gives the protein CASSRQRGANEKLFF.

The chain links TRBV28 to TRBJ2-7, with D tentatively TRBD2 (6 bases). The V and J ends lost 5 bases and 4 bases respectively, with 24 bases between them. The CDR3 has 17 amino acids. CDR1 and CDR2 from the germline V gene are MDHEN and SYDVKM. Here the CDR3 reads CASSPLGLSGGAYEQYF. In DNA form, the CDR3 reads TGTGCCAGCAGTCCCCTCGGTCTTAGCGGTGGTGCTTACGAGCAGTACTTC.

The CDR3 reads CASSFTENTEAFF. For the CDR3, the DNA is TGTGCCAGCAGTTTTACAGAGAACACTGAAGCTTTCTTT. The chain couples TRBV7-9 to TRBJ1-1; D is ambiguous. V dropped 6 bases and J dropped 1 base, with 9 bases sitting between them. The CDR3 runs 13 residues. Germline CDR1 SEHNR, CDR2 FQNEAQ (reference sequence). The whole variable domain, filled in from reference TRBV7-9 and TRBJ1-1, reads DTGVSQNPRHKITKRGQNVTFRCDPISEHNRLYWYRQTLGQGPEFLTYFQNEAQLEKSRLLSDRFSAERPKGSFSTLEIQRTEQGDSAMYLCASSFTENTEAFFGQGTRLTVV.

The rearrangement links TRBV5-5 to TRBJ2-1; D is possibly TRBD2 (5 bases). The V end was cut by 1 base, the J end by 5 bases, with 7 bases between. Germline assignment: CDR1 SGHKS and CDR2 YYEKEE (reference sequence). The CDR3 has 13 amino acids. The CDR3 DNA is TGTGCCAGCAGCTTGTTGGGAGACAATGAGCAGTTCTTC. It translates to CASSLLGDNEQFF.

This clone was seen a handful of times. The chain joins TRBV30 to TRBJ1-6, with 7 bases that match TRBD1. CDR3 size: 16 residues. The germline V gene has CDR1 GTSNPN and CDR2 SVGIG (reference sequence). V shed 4 bases, J shed 10 bases, and the junction held 16 bases outside the gene matches. The CDR3 DNA is TGTGCCTGGATCAACGACAGGGCCGCGCAAGGCTCACCCCTCCACTTT. Amino acid sequence: CAWINDRAAQGSPLHF.

This chain joins TRBV5-1 and TRBJ2-2, with D tentatively TRBD2 (5 bases). V was trimmed by 5 bases and J by 6 bases, leaving 14 bases between them. This CDR3 has 14 residues. Germline CDR1 reads SGHRS; CDR2 reads YFSETQ. The CDR3: CASSPVGVPGELFF. For the CDR3, the DNA is TGCGCCAGCAGTCCCGTCGGGGTCCCCGGGGAGCTGTTTTTT.

This chain connects TRBV29-1 to TRBJ2-7; 15 nucleotides align to TRBD2. The CDR3 loop spans 15 amino acids. V lost 7 bases, J lost 4 bases, and 8 bases stayed unmatched. CDR1 and CDR2 (germline): SQVTM, ANQGSEA. The CDR3 sequence is CSATGLAGGGYEQYF. CDR3 bases: TGCAGCGCCACGGGACTAGCGGGAGGAGGGTACGAGCAGTACTTC.

This clone was detected a few times. This chain links TRBV7-9 with TRBJ1-6; 7 nucleotides align to TRBD1. Germline V gene lookup returns CDR1 SEHNR and CDR2 FQNEAQ (reference sequence). This CDR3 is 15 amino acids long. The V gene end was trimmed by 5 bases and the J gene end by 8 bases; junction bases not matched to a gene: 9. CDR3 bases: TGTGCCAGCAGCCCGAACCAGGGGGTGGATTCACCCCTCCACTTT. Translation gives CASSPNQGVDSPLHF.

The DNA for the CDR3 is TGTGCCACCAGTGACCGTGGGGCCGCCACAGATACGCAGTATTTT. It translates to CATSDRGAATDTQYF. This chain connects TRBV24-1 to TRBJ2-3, with D maybe TRBD1 (5 bases). Germline lookup yields CDR1 KGHDR and CDR2 SFDVKD. This CDR3 has 15 residues. V was shortened by 4 bases and J by 2 bases, with 12 bases between the two germline ends.

Here the CDR3 DNA reads TGTGCCAGCAGCTCTCGTCTCTTATCCCCCCATGAGCAGTTCTTC. Translation gives CASSSRLLSPHEQFF. The rearrangement uses TRBV6-2 or TRBV6-3 and TRBJ2-1; D uncertain. CDR1 is MNHEY, CDR2 SVGEGT, per germline. The germline V and J ends were trimmed by 6 bases and 8 bases, with 20 bases remaining between them. The CDR3 has 15 residues.

The J gene is TRBJ1-5, the V gene TRBV14; TRBD1 might be the D (6 bases). With 4 bases removed from V and 2 bases from J, the gap between germline ends came to 18 bases. CDR1 is SGHDN, CDR2 FVKESK, per germline. CDR3 size: 17 residues. CDR3 sequence reads: CASSLRGGRGGNQPQHF. CDR3 DNA: TGTGCCAGCAGCCTCCGAGGGGGACGGGGGGGCAATCAGCCCCAGCATTTT.

This sequence joins TRBV7-8 and TRBJ2-7; 8 bases line up with TRBD2. V gave up 3 bases and J gave up 6 bases; unmatched junction bases: 13. The CDR3 spans 16 residues. CDR1 is SGHVS, CDR2 FQNEAQ, per germline. The DNA for the CDR3 is TGTGCCAGCAGCTTCTTAACGGGAGGGCGGGGGGTCGAGCAGTACTTC. It translates to CASSFLTGGRGVEQYF. Complete variable domain (other parts from reference TRBV7-8 and TRBJ2-7): GAGVSQSPRYKVAKRGQDVALRCDPISGHVSLFWYQQALGQGPEFLTYFQNEAQLDKSGLPSDRFFAERPEGSVSTLKIQRTQQEDSAVYLCASSFLTGGRGVEQYFGPGTRLTVT.

The rearrangement joins TRBV10-3 to TRBJ2-1; 14 bases are shared with TRBD2. The germline CDR1 and CDR2 sequences are ENHRY and SYGVKD. CDR3 length: 18 amino acids. V gave up 6 bases and J gave up 4 bases; unmatched junction bases: 11. CDR3 sequence (DNA): TGTGCCATCAGCGTCGGGACTAGCGGGAGTATCGGGTACAATGAGCAGTTCTTC. Translating it yields CAISVGTSGSIGYNEQFF.